This T cell receptor (beta chain) was captured by sequencing in a study of T-cell memory formation after mild COVID-19. Whole-study context: Clusters were largely donor specific.

The CDR3 is 15 residues long. With V trimmed by 5 bases and J by 2 bases, 6 bases remained unmatched. Germline assignment: CDR1 PRHDT and CDR2 FYEKMQ (reference sequence). For this clonotype: Its cognate antigen is unknown.

Each CDR3 protein gets one entry after TCRdb re-called the 5' RACE reads with MiXCR. The sample contains 300,000 or so distinct CDR3 sequences, 15% to 20% of which appear only once. Overall study results and limits: Clones that contracted from day 15 to 85 had balanced CD4/CD8; later expanders were CD4+ biased. Those CD4+ clones that contracted were mainly in CM and EM (CD8+ ones in EMRA). Some SARS-CoV-2-responding clones were already detected in memory before infection.

The specimen was PBMCs or a T cell subset sorted from them (not recorded which). The TCR sequence derives from a man aged 18 to 29 who had mild COVID-19 (a few samples of this study predate the infection). Cell type and time point are not known. This rearrangement joins TRBV13 to TRBJ2-5, with 9 bases aligning to TRBD2. This chain's CDR3 is CASSPGLAEQETQYF. The CDR3 nucleotides read TGTGCCAGCAGCCCGGGACTAGCAGAGCAAGAGACCCAGTACTTC.